Below are 16 T cell receptor beta chains sequenced from a single sample in a study of blood T cell repertoires in COVID-19. Profiled with immunoSEQ multiplex PCR; TCRdb holds only in-frame clones, not every one. The sample has fewer than 120,000 clones; around 76% are singletons. The source material was peripheral blood. The receptors shown here come from a woman of 80 years or more with acute or convalescent COVID-19.

The rearrangement uses TRBV3-1 (or the pseudogene TRBV3-2) and TRBJ2-1; possibly TRBD2 for D (5 bases). Deletions cut 1 base from V and 0 bases from J, with 10 bases between. CDR1 LGHDT and CDR2 YNNKEL come from the germline V gene (reference sequence). CDR3 length: 16 amino acids. CDR3 region: CASSQGGFSSYNEQFF. Written as DNA, the CDR3 is TGTGCCAGCAGCCAAGGAGGGTTCAGCTCCTACAATGAGCAGTTCTTC.

This clone was picked up a small number of times. The rearrangement links TRBV3-1 (or the pseudogene TRBV3-2) to TRBJ1-5, with TRBD1 as a possible D gene (6 bases). The CDR3 is 13 amino acids. The germline CDR1 and CDR2 sequences are LGHDT and YNNKEL (reference sequence). Deletions cut 9 bases from V and 4 bases from J, with 13 bases between. The CDR3 coding sequence is TGTGCCAGTGCGGACAGCAATAATCAGCCCCAGCATTTT. It translates to CASADSNNQPQHF.

This chain connects TRBV9 to TRBJ2-7; 8 positions agree with TRBD2. With 0 bases clipped from V and 1 base from J, the junction kept 12 bases outside the gene matches. This CDR3 is built from 18 residues. The germline V gene has CDR1 SGDLS and CDR2 YYNGEE. The CDR3 spells CASSVGIRGGGQSYEQYF. CDR3 coding DNA: TGTGCCAGCAGCGTAGGAATCCGGGGCGGGGGGCAATCCTACGAGCAGTACTTC.

This chain connects TRBV11-2 to TRBJ2-4, with D maybe TRBD1 (5 bases). Germline assignment: CDR1 SGHAT and CDR2 FQNNGV. V lost 5 bases and J lost 5, with 22 bases in between. The CDR3 sequence is 17 residues long. The CDR3 DNA reads as TGTGCCAGCAGCCCTGAGATCCGAGCCTGGGGCCAAAACATTCAGTACTTC. Its protein is CASSPEIRAWGQNIQYF.

The V and J genes are TRBV30 and TRBJ2-3, with D unclear. The CDR3 runs to 15 residues. Germline lookup yields CDR1 GTSNPN and CDR2 SVGIG (reference sequence). Trimming removed 2 bases from V and 0 bases from J, with 12 bases in between. The CDR3 coding sequence is TGTGCCTGGAGTAAAGGAGTCGAGAGCACAGATACGCAGTATTTT. Its protein product is CAWSKGVESTDTQYF. The complete variable domain, with remaining parts taken from reference TRBV30 and TRBJ2-3, reads SQTIHQWPATLVQPVGSPLSLECTVEGTSNPNLYWYRQAAGRGLQLLFYSVGIGQISSEVPQNLSASRPQDRQFILSSKKLLLSDSGFYLCAWSKGVESTDTQYFGPGTRLTVL.

This chain links TRBV9 with TRBJ2-7, with D perhaps TRBD2 (5 bases). This CDR3 has 12 residues. The germline CDR1 and CDR2 sequences are SGDLS and YYNGEE. The V end was cut by 4 bases, the J end by 5 bases, with 10 bases between. The CDR3 nucleotides are TGTGCCAGCAGCAGAGTAGCGAACGAGCAGTACTTC. Translated: CASSRVANEQYF.

The chain is built from TRBV28 and TRBJ2-7; 12 bases fit TRBD2. CDR1 is MDHEN, CDR2 SYDVKM, per germline. V trimming: 4 bases; J trimming: 3 bases; junction bases outside the gene matches: 1. The CDR3 runs 14 residues. CDR3 DNA: TGTGCCAGCAGTTCTAGCGGGAGGGTCTACGAGCAGTACTTC. Encoded protein: CASSSSGRVYEQYF.

J is TRBJ2-2 and V is TRBV7-6; 7 nucleotides line up with TRBD2. V was pared by 5 bases and J by 5 bases, with 8 bases of the junction left unmatched. This CDR3 has 15 amino acids. Germline assignment: CDR1 SGHVS and CDR2 FNYEAQ. CDR3 sequence: CASSHAGVRTGELFF. CDR3 nucleotide sequence: TGTGCCAGCAGCCATGCGGGAGTACGGACCGGGGAGCTGTTTTTT.

The chain joins TRBV30 to TRBJ1-1, with a possible D match to TRBD1 (5 bases). The CDR3 runs 14 residues. The V gene's germline CDR1 is GTSNPN and CDR2 SVGIG (reference sequence). Trimming pared 7 bases from V and 0 bases from J, leaving 15 bases between. For the CDR3, the DNA is TGTGCCTCACTGAAGTACAGGATGAACACTGAAGCTTTCTTT. Translated: CASLKYRMNTEAFF. Filled out from reference TRBV30 and TRBJ1-1, the complete variable domain reads SQTIHQWPATLVQPVGSPLSLECTVEGTSNPNLYWYRQAAGRGLQLLFYSVGIGQISSEVPQNLSASRPQDRQFILSSKKLLLSDSGFYLCASLKYRMNTEAFFGQGTRLTVV.

The chain links TRBV28 to TRBJ2-3; TRBD1 might be the D (5 bases). The V gene's germline CDR1 is MDHEN and CDR2 SYDVKM. This CDR3 is built from 15 residues. V shed 5 bases and J shed 5 bases, with 17 bases lying between them. The CDR3 sequence is CASSPSRNQGDTQYF. The CDR3 coding sequence is TGTGCCAGCAGTCCCTCGAGAAACCAGGGAGATACGCAGTATTTT.

The gene calls are TRBV6-5 and TRBJ2-7; D perhaps matches TRBD2 (6 bases). V was shortened by 5 bases and J by 5 bases, with 16 bases between the two germline ends. Germline assignment: CDR1 MNHEY and CDR2 SVGAGI. The CDR3 consists of 14 residues. The CDR3 DNA reads as TGTGCCAGCAGTCGGGACTTCTCCACCCACGAGCAGTACTTC. It codes for CASSRDFSTHEQYF.

This chain uses TRBV7-8 with TRBJ2-7, with 14 bases fitting TRBD2. The germline CDR1 and CDR2 sequences are SGHVS and FQNEAQ. The V and J ends lost 3 bases and 6 bases, in that order; junction bases with no gene match: 16. The CDR3 totals 19 residues. CDR3 nucleotides: TGTGCCAGCAGCTTGTTTGTACCTGAGCCGGGACTAGCGGGAGTCGAGCAGTACTTC. Protein product: CASSLFVPEPGLAGVEQYF.

This clone was recorded only once. The CDR3 here is CASTLAGELFF. DNA for the CDR3: TGTGCCAGCACTCTAGCCGGGGAGCTGTTTTTT. V and J are TRBV2 and TRBJ2-2, with D hard to call. Germline-derived CDR1 and CDR2 are SNHLY and FYNNEI. This CDR3 region has 11 residues. V lost 7 bases and J lost 6, with 6 bases in between.

The chain couples TRBV18 to TRBJ2-5; 7 positions match TRBD2. V shed 4 bases, J shed 0 bases, and the junction held 5 bases outside the gene matches. Germline V gene sequence: CDR1 KGHSH, CDR2 LQKENI. The length of the CDR3 is 15 residues. The CDR3 DNA reads TGTGCCAGCTCACTGGGACTAACTTACCAAGAGACCCAGTACTTC. Translating gives CASSLGLTYQETQYF.

The rearrangement uses TRBV10-2 and TRBJ2-7; the D gene is possibly TRBD2 (5 bases). This CDR3 is built from 13 residues. The germline gives CDR1 WSHSY, CDR2 SAAADI. Between the trimmed V and J ends, which lost 0 bases and 7 bases, there was a span of 10 bases. As DNA, the CDR3 is TGCGCCAGCAGTGAGTCCGCGACTAATGAGCAGTACTTC. Encoded protein: CASSESATNEQYF.

This rearrangement joins TRBV29-1 to TRBJ2-5; 8 bases are shared with TRBD1. With V trimmed by 6 bases and J by 5 bases, 8 bases remained unmatched. The CDR3 is made up of 13 amino acids. Per the germline V gene, CDR1 is SQVTM and CDR2 is ANQGSEA. For the CDR3, the DNA is TGCAGCGTCGGACAGGGAAATTGGGAGACCCAGTACTTC. This translates into CSVGQGNWETQYF.